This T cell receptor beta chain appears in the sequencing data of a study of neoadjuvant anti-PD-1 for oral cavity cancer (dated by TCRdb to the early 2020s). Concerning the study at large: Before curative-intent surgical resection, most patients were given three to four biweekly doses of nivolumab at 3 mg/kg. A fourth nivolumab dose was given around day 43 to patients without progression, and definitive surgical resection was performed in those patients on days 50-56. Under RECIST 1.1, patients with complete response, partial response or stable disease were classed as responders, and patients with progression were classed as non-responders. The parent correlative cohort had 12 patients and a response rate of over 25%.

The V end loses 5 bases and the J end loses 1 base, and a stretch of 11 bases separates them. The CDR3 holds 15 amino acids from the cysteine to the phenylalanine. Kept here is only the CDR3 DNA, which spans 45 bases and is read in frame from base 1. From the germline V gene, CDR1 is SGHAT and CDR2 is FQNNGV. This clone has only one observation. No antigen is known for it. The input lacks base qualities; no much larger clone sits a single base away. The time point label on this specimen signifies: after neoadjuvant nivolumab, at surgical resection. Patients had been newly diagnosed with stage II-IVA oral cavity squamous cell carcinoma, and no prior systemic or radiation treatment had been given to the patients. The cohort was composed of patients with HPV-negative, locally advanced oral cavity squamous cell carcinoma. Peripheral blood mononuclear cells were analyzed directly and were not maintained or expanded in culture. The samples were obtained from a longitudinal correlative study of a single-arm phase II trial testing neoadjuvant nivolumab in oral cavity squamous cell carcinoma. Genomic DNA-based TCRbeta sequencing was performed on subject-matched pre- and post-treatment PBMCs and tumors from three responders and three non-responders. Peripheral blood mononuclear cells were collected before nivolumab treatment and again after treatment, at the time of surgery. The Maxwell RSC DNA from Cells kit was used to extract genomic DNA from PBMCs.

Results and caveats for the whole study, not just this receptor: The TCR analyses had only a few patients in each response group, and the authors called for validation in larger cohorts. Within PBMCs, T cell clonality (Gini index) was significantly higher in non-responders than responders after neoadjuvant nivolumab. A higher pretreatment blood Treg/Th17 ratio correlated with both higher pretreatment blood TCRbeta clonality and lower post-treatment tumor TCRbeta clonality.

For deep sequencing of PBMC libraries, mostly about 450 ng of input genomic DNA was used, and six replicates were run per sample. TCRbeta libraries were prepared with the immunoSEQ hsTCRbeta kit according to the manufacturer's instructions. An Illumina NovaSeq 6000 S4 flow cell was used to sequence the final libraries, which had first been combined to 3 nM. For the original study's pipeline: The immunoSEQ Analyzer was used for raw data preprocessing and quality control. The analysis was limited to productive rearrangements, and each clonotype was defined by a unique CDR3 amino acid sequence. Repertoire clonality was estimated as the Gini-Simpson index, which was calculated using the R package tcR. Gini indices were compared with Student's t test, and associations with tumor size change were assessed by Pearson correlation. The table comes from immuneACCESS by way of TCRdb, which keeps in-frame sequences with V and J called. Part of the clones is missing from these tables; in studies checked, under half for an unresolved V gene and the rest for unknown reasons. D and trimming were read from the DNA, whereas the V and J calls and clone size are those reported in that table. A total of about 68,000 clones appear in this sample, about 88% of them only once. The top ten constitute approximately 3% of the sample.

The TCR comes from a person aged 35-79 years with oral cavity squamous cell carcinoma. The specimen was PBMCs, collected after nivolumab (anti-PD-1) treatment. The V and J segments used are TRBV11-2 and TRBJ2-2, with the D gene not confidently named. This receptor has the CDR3 CASSPRVVNTGELFF. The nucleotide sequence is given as TGTGCCAGCAGCCCTAGGGTGGTGAACACCGGGGAGCTGTTTTTT.